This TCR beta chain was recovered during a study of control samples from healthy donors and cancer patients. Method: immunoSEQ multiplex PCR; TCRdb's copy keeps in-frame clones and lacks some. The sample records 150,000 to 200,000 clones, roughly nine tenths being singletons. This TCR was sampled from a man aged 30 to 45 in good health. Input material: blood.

The CDR3 DNA reads as TGTGCCAGCAGGGTGGGAGGGTCGCGCACCGGGGAGCTGTTTTTT. Translated: CASRVGGSRTGELFF. This chain uses TRBV6-5 with TRBJ2-2; 7 bases are shared with TRBD2. Germline values: CDR1 MNHEY, CDR2 SVGAGI. The length of the CDR3 is 15 residues. The V segment lost 6 bases and the J segment 4 bases; nucleotides outside the gene matches: 8.